The clone carrying this TCR beta chain occurred a few times. The data derive from a study of long-term antiretroviral therapy in people with HIV. Researchers report immunoSEQ v3.0 was run at survey level. Sequencing used immunoSEQ multiplex PCR; TCRdb keeps in-frame clones, though not all of them. The data hold 25,000 to 35,000 clones, with more than 60% observed a single time. The V end lost 4 bases, the J end lost 6 bases, and 18 bases lay between the germline ends. CDR1 and CDR2 from the germline V gene are SNHLY and FYNNEI. The CDR3 loop spans 15 amino acids. The V gene is TRBV2, the J gene TRBJ1-1; maybe TRBD1 (6 bases). The TCR sequence derives from a woman between 50 and 59 years old with HIV. The sample consisted of unsorted PBMCs, taken 3.1 years after starting antiretroviral therapy. CDR3 coding DNA: TGTGCCAGCAGTGCTTCGAGAATCGGGGGGCCTGAAGCTTTCTTT. It translates to CASSASRIGGPEAFF.